This TCR beta chain emerged from a study of T cell responses to AZD1222 COVID-19 vaccine. Study-wide results and caveats: Only six or seven AZD1222 recipients tested seropositive at baseline. Samples come after the peak T cell response, not at day 14. Close to half of all spike-specific TCRs reportedly target regions of the variants that are unmutated.

CDR3 size: 18 residues. V lost 5 bases and J lost 4, with 27 bases in between. Germline V gene data show CDR1 as MDHEN and CDR2 as SYDVKM. The table lists this clone with a count of one. Its antigen remains unidentified. Timing groups of about 4 and about 12 weeks for second doses were pooled. Generated by immunoSEQ multiplex PCR, the TCRdb table keeps only in-frame clones and is missing some. The sample contains about 20,000 clones, about four fifths of which appear only once. The sequence came from an adult who received the AZD1222 COVID-19 vaccine. The chain couples TRBV28 to TRBJ2-7, with D possibly being TRBD2 (5 bases). The source was peripheral blood, collected 28 days after the second AZD1222 dose. In DNA, the CDR3 is TGTGCCAGCAGTGCGCCCCCCACACGGGGAAATTTTCGGTACGAGCAGTACTTC. Amino acids: CASSAPPTRGNFRYEQYF.